This T cell receptor beta chain was captured by sequencing in a study of tumor-infiltrating lymphocytes in primary liver carcinoma. Study summary: Participating patients were men and women between 30 and 69 years old. Staging of the tumors gave T1-T3 N0M0, with widths of roughly 4.2 to 11 cm. Read depth, roughly 3.65 to 7.13 million productive TCRbeta reads, did not differ significantly between tissues.

General observations from the study: Between tumor regions, pairs overlapped more than tumor-adjacent and tumor-blood pairs did.

Starting from around 500 ng of total RNA, TCR beta cDNA was produced with a primer in the constant region. Libraries covering TCR beta were generated through three nested multiplex PCR rounds (using a slightly modified ARM-PCR). The first two PCR rounds used TRBV1-TRBV30 forward primers with a C-beta reverse primer, around 10 cycles each. MiXCR, run by TCRdb on the multiplex PCR reads, gives a single entry per CDR3 protein. The data contain about 210,000 distinct CDR3 sequences, around 60% of them singletons. The source of the blood RNA was unsorted whole blood, and germline DNA was extracted as well. In its sample, this clonotype was seen many times. The target antigen is unknown. Germline V lookup: CDR1 MNHNS, CDR2 SASEGT. V lost 4 bases to trimming and J lost 3 bases, with 6 bases between them. This CDR3 has 13 amino acids.

The origin of this receptor is a woman aged 55-70 years with primary liver carcinoma and hepatitis B virus infection. V gene TRBV6-1 combines with J gene TRBJ2-2; TRBD1 or TRBD2 may be the D gene (5 bases each). Material: peripheral blood. CDR3 amino acids: CASSVGDTGELFF. The CDR3 DNA sequence: TGTGCCAGCAGTGTGGGGGACACCGGGGAGCTGTTTTTT.